A selection of T cell receptor beta chains follows, all from one sample in a study of cytomegalovirus exposure and HLA in healthy donors. Measured with immunoSEQ multiplex PCR; TCRdb has only the in-frame clones, and not every one. The sample shows about 45,000 clones, around 90% of them seen only once. Sequenced input: PBMCs. These receptors were taken from a middle-aged woman in good health and CMV-seropositive. CDR3s include the opening cysteine and the closing phenylalanine or tryptophan. A D gene is named only where the DNA matches it firmly. Rows may omit the clone size; those that give it use once, few, many or a size class.

v_gene,d_gene,j_gene,abundance,CDR3aa,CDR3nt
TRBV18,TRBD1,TRBJ2-5,few,CASSLGQGNQETQYF,TGTGCCAGCTCACTGGGACAGGGGAACCAAGAGACCCAGTACTTC
TRBV28,.,TRBJ1-2,.,CASSPPPTAVYGYTF,TGTGCCAGCAGTCCTCCCCCCACGGCGGTTTATGGCTACACCTTC
TRBV29-1,.,TRBJ2-2,.,CSVEGEAGELFF,TGCAGCGTTGAGGGGGAGGCCGGGGAGCTGTTTTTT
TRBV19,TRBD1,TRBJ2-7,few,CASSTQGAGEQYF,TGTGCCAGTAGTACACAGGGGGCGGGGGAGCAGTACTTC
TRBV6-5,.,TRBJ1-1,.,CASSYREEAFF,TGTGCCAGCAGTTATAGGGAGGAAGCTTTCTTT
TRBV5-4,TRBD1,TRBJ2-1,.,CASSLGWDSSYNEQFF,TGTGCCAGCAGCTTGGGTTGGGACAGTAGCTACAATGAGCAGTTCTTC
TRBV18,TRBD2,TRBJ2-7,.,CASSPPLAGGPDEQYF,TGTGCCAGCTCACCCCCTCTAGCGGGAGGGCCGGACGAGCAGTACTTC
TRBV28,TRBD1,TRBJ1-5,.,CASKEGATISNQPQHF,TGTGCCAGCAAGGAGGGGGCGACCATTAGCAATCAGCCCCAGCATTTT
TRBV9,TRBD1,TRBJ2-1,few,CASSPRQGSNNEQFF,TGTGCCAGCAGCCCGAGACAGGGCTCCAACAATGAGCAGTTCTTC
TRBV2,TRBD1,TRBJ1-1,once,CASRQNRGNTEAFF,TGTGCCAGCAGGCAGAACAGGGGGAACACTGAAGCTTTCTTT
TRBV6-5,TRBD2,TRBJ2-4,.,CASLRGDLAKNIQYF,TGTGCCAGCCTCCGGGGGGACCTAGCCAAAAACATTCAGTACTTC
TRBV6-1,TRBD1,TRBJ2-2,.,CASRVTGAITGELFF,TGTGCCAGCAGGGTCACAGGGGCCATCACCGGGGAGCTGTTCTTT
TRBV7-9,TRBD2,TRBJ2-1,.,CASSPREGLAGVNEQFF,TGTGCCAGCAGCCCTAGGGAGGGACTAGCGGGAGTTAATGAGCAGTTCTTC
TRBV27,.,TRBJ2-5,.,CASSPSRQETQYF,TGTGCCAGCAGTCCCTCCCGGCAAGAGACCCAGTACTTC
TRBV29-1,TRBD2,TRBJ2-3,.,CSVGLAGSTDTQYF,TGCAGCGTTGGACTAGCGGGGAGCACAGATACGCAGTATTTT
TRBV6-6,TRBD1,TRBJ2-5,.,CASIETGTWSQYF,TGTGCCAGCATCGAGACAGGGACGTGGTCCCAGTACTTC
TRBV11-2,TRBD1,TRBJ1-4,few,CASSSWTGDKEKLFF,TGTGCCAGCAGCTCCTGGACAGGAGACAAGGAAAAACTGTTTTTT
TRBV11-2,TRBD1,TRBJ2-6,.,CASSYPGQGPLGANVLTF,TGTGCCAGCAGCTATCCGGGACAGGGACCCCTGGGGGCCAACGTCCTGACTTTC
TRBV14,TRBD1,TRBJ1-2,.,CASRKQGNNYGYTF,TGTGCCAGCAGAAAACAGGGGAATAACTATGGCTACACCTTC
TRBV6-1,.,TRBJ2-7,.,CASSVSSVSYEQYF,TGTGCCAGCAGTGTTTCTTCCGTCTCCTACGAGCAGTACTTC
TRBV5-6,.,TRBJ2-1,.,CASSLSGVGDEQFF,TGTGCCAGCAGCTTGTCGGGGGTGGGCGATGAGCAGTTCTTC
TRBV29-1,.,TRBJ2-3,.,CSVDMGRADTQYF,TGCAGCGTTGATATGGGGCGCGCAGATACGCAGTATTTT
TRBV27,TRBD2,TRBJ2-7,once,CASSPRGTSGPYEQYF,TGTGCCAGCAGTCCAAGAGGGACTAGCGGGCCCTACGAGCAGTACTTC
TRBV5-1,TRBD1,TRBJ1-1,.,CATMVGDRGPTEAFF,TGCGCCACCATGGTAGGGGACAGGGGGCCTACTGAAGCTTTCTTT
TRBV5-1,.,TRBJ1-6,.,CASSLVPSGSYNSPLHF,TGCGCCAGCAGCTTGGTTCCATCGGGCTCCTATAATTCACCCCTCCACTTT
TRBV6-5,.,TRBJ1-2,.,CASSPTATGYGYTF,TGTGCCAGCAGTCCTACCGCGACAGGCTATGGCTACACCTTC
TRBV6-1,TRBD1,TRBJ2-7,.,CASGQGISYEQYF,TGTGCCAGCGGACAGGGGATATCTTACGAGCAGTACTTC
TRBV30,.,TRBJ2-2,few,CAWSLQGWVTGELFF,TGTGCCTGGAGTCTTCAGGGTTGGGTCACCGGGGAGCTGTTTTTT
TRBV4-2,.,TRBJ2-3,once,CASSQEGGPKDTQYF,TGTGCCAGCAGCCAAGAGGGGGGGCCCAAAGATACGCAGTATTTT
TRBV2,.,TRBJ2-1,.,CASRPTRTDNEQFF,TGTGCCAGCAGACCGACTAGAACCGACAATGAGCAGTTCTTC
TRBV11-2,TRBD2,TRBJ2-3,.,CASSLALAGGGADTQYF,TGTGCCAGCAGCTTAGCTCTGGCGGGAGGGGGGGCAGATACGCAGTATTTT
TRBV19,.,TRBJ1-1,once,CASSIRQGLTEAFF,TGTGCCAGTAGTATCAGGCAGGGGCTCACTGAAGCTTTCTTT
TRBV7-3,TRBD2,TRBJ2-1,.,CASSLSGGSLGEQFF,TGTGCCAGCAGCTTATCTGGCGGGAGCCTGGGGGAGCAGTTCTTC
TRBV19,.,TRBJ2-7,.,CASSMKQTTEQYF,TGTGCCAGTAGTATGAAACAGACAACCGAGCAGTACTTC
TRBV27,TRBD2,TRBJ2-7,.,CATGTSGSRYEQYF,TGTGCCACCGGGACTAGCGGGAGTCGCTACGAGCAGTACTTC
TRBV6-6,TRBD2,TRBJ2-3,once,CASSYSTSGTDTQYF,TGTGCCAGCAGTTACTCGACTAGCGGGACAGATACGCAGTATTTT
TRBV6-4,TRBD1,TRBJ1-2,.,CAPDSGGQGKIYGYTF,TGTGCCCCCGATTCAGGAGGACAGGGTAAGATCTATGGCTACACCTTC
TRBV11-2,TRBD1,TRBJ2-5,.,CARRQGARETQYF,TGTGCCAGGAGACAGGGGGCGCGGGAGACCCAGTACTTC
TRBV7-9,.,TRBJ1-1,few,CASSGGVKNTEAFF,TGTGCCAGCAGCGGCGGGGTCAAAAACACTGAAGCTTTCTTT
TRBV4-2,.,TRBJ1-6,.,CASSQGSGFTLHF,TGTGCCAGCAGCCAAGGGTCGGGATTCACCCTCCACTTT
TRBV28,.,TRBJ2-1,.,CASSLRQQQQFF,TGTGCCAGCAGTTTACGGCAACAGCAGCAGTTCTTC
TRBV18,TRBD2,TRBJ2-1,.,CASSSEMTSGPLSSYNEQFF,TGTGCCAGCTCATCGGAAATGACTAGCGGGCCCCTTAGCTCCTACAATGAGCAGTTCTTC
TRBV7-9,.,TRBJ1-1,.,CASSLAGGIAKAFF,TGTGCCAGCAGCTTAGCCGGTGGTATTGCCAAAGCTTTCTTT
TRBV18,.,TRBJ1-1,.,CASSPPGKNPEAFF,TGTGCCAGCTCACCGCCGGGGAAGAACCCTGAAGCTTTCTTT
TRBV27,TRBD2,TRBJ2-7,.,CASKIAGGSYEQYF,TGTGCCAGCAAAATAGCGGGAGGGTCCTACGAGCAGTACTTC
TRBV7-6,TRBD1,TRBJ2-7,.,CASTLSPGGTGEQYF,TGTGCCAGCACCCTAAGTCCAGGGGGCACGGGCGAGCAGTACTTC
TRBV7-9,.,TRBJ2-2,once,CASSWEGGNTGELFF,TGTGCCAGCAGCTGGGAGGGGGGAAACACCGGGGAGCTGTTTTTT
TRBV6-4,.,TRBJ1-5,.,CASSADRSQPQHF,TGTGCCAGCAGCGCCGACAGGTCCCAGCCCCAGCATTTT